This T cell receptor (beta chain) was observed in a study of blood T cell repertoires in COVID-19. The germline V and J ends were trimmed by 2 bases and 1 base, with 8 bases remaining between them. From germline, CDR1 is SGHRS and CDR2 YFSETQ. The CDR3 extends over 14 amino acids. Sequenced by immunoSEQ multiplex PCR; TCRdb stores in-frame clones only, minus some. Found here are roughly 180,000 clones, around 74% of them singletons; the top ten hold around 8%. The source is an older woman with COVID-19, enrolled during active disease. The V gene is TRBV5-1, the J gene TRBJ2-3; D is perhaps TRBD1 (6 bases). Sample: peripheral blood. The CDR3 nucleotides read TGCGCCAGCAGCTTTGCAGGGGGCACAGATACGCAGTATTTT. Protein sequence: CASSFAGGTDTQYF.